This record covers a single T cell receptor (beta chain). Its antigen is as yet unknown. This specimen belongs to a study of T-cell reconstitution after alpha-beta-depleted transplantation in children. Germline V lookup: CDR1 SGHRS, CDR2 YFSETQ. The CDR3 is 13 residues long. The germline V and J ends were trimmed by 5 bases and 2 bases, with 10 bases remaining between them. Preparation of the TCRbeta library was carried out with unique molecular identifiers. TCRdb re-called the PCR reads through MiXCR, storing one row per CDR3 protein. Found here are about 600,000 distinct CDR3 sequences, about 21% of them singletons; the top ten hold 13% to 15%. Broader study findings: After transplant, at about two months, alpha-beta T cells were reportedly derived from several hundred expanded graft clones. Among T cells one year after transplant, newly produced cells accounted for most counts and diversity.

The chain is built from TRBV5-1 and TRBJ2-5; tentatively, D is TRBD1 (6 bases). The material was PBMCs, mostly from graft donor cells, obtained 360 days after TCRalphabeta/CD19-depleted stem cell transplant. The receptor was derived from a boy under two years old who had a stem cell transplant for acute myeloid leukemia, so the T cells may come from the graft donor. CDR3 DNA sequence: TGCGCCAGCAGGTACAGGGATCAAGAGACCCAGTACTTC. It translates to CASRYRDQETQYF.